Listed here is a single T cell receptor (beta chain). This sample stems from a study of blood T cell repertoires in COVID-19. From germline, CDR1 is MRHNA and CDR2 SNTAGT. This CDR3 spans 16 amino acids. The ends lost 6 bases at V and 2 bases at J; junction bases unmatched: 10. Participants' own reports of clinical history determined their cohort assignment. Two negative PCRs, clearance, or symptom resolution had been documented for recovered Cohort 3 donors. Using immunoSEQ multiplex PCR, the repertoire was profiled, and TCRdb retains in-frame clones only, with some absent. This sample has about 160,000 clones, with 80% found just once.

The V gene is TRBV6-4, the J gene TRBJ1-5; 7 bases are a match to TRBD1. Sequenced: PBMCs or T cells enriched from blood (not recorded which). The receptor comes from a woman aged 55-70 years who had recovered from COVID-19. CDR3: CASRGNQGVCNQPQHF. The CDR3 DNA reads as TGTGCCAGCAGGGGAAATCAGGGGGTTTGCAATCAGCCCCAGCATTTT.